This T cell receptor beta chain was profiled in a study of cytomegalovirus exposure and HLA in healthy donors. This clone was observed a single time. Its specificity is unknown. Overall study results and limits: The authors listed 180 or so TCR beta chains as cytomegalovirus-associated. Reported results showed that the classifier diagnosed cytomegalovirus status with high specificity and sensitivity. Most of the TCR beta V segments (in an earlier analysis) were productive either about 87% or about 30% of the time.

Trimming removed 6 bases at V and 2 bases at J, with 10 bases between. CDR1 and CDR2 (germline): SGHVS, FQNEAQ. The CDR3 contains 13 residues. The PCR was carried out with 60 Vbeta primers and 13 Jbeta primers. Some clones are missing from TCRdb's copy, which holds only in-frame ones; the method was immunoSEQ multiplex PCR. Of about 140,000 clones listed, around 75% are singletons. The receptor was isolated from a male donor in good health and CMV-seronegative. The material sequenced was PBMCs. The V and J genes are TRBV7-8 and TRBJ1-1; TRBD1 might be the D (6 bases). The CDR3 reads CASSYRVNTEAFF. The CDR3 DNA is TGTGCCAGCAGTTACAGGGTTAACACTGAAGCTTTCTTT.